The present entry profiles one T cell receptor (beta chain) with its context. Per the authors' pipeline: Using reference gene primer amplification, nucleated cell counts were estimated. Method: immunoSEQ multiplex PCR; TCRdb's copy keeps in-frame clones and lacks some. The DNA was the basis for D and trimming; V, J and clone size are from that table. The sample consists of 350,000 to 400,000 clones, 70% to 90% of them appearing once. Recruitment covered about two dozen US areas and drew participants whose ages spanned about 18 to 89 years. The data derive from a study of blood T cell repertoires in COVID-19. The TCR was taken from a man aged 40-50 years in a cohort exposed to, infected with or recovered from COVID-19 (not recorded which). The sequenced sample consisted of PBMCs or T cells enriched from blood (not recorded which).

CDR3 sequence: CASSFGTSHYSNQPQHF. CDR3 nucleotide sequence: TGTGCCAGCAGTTTTGGCACATCACATTATAGCAATCAGCCCCAGCATTTT. The V gene is TRBV28, the J gene TRBJ1-5; D call uncertain. There are 17 residues in the CDR3. Looked up from germline, CDR1 is MDHEN and CDR2 is SYDVKM. V was trimmed by 3 bases and J by 0 bases, leaving 15 bases between them.